This TCR beta chain stems from a study of OX40 agonist ivuxolimab in advanced cancers. Study in general: Patients treated during dose escalation were battling hepatocellular carcinoma, melanoma, renal cell or head and neck cancer. Prior anti-PD-1, anti-PD-L1 or anti-CTLA-4 therapy did not bar entry, and less than 50% had some. Study-wide points: Within 6 weeks, CD4+ and CD8+ blood T cells expanded clonally at 0.1 to 3.0 mg/kg.

Germline-derived CDR1 and CDR2 are PRHDT and FYEKMQ (reference sequence). The CDR3 contains 14 residues. V dropped 0 bases and J dropped 7 bases, with 9 bases sitting between them. Points on this clone: Its antigen is undetermined.

TCRdb's table, derived via immunoSEQ multiplex PCR, lists solely in-frame clones and lacks some. Of more than 25,000 clones in the sample, 84% were seen once. Autoimmune disease history or systemic immunosuppression led to patients being barred. The receptor's source is an adult with an advanced solid tumor such as melanoma, head and neck, liver or kidney cancer. The sequencing used CD4+ or CD8+ T cells sorted from blood, collected in a trial of the OX40 agonist ivuxolimab. This sequence joins TRBV13 and TRBJ1-4, with a tentative D call TRBD1 (5 bases). CDR3 nucleotide sequence: TGTGCCAGCAGCTTAGGACAGGAGGGTGAAAAACTGTTTTTT. Translation: CASSLGQEGEKLFF.